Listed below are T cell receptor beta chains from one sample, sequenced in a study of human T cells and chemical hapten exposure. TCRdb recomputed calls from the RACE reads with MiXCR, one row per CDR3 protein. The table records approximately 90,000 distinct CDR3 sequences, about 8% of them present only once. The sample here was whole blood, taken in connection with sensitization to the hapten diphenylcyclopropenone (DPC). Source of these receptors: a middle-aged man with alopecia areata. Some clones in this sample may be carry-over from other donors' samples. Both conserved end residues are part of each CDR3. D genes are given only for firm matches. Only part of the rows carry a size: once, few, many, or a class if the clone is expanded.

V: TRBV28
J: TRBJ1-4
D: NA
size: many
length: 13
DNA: TGTGCCAGCAGTCTTACTACCGAAGAAAAACTGTTTTTT
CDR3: CASSLTTEEKLFF

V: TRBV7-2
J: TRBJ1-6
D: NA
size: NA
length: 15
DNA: TGTGCCAGCAGGGACGGGTGGCGGGGAAATTCACCCCTCCACTTT
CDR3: CASRDGWRGNSPLHF

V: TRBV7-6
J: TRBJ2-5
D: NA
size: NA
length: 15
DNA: TGTGCCAGCAGCTTAGGCGGCCCTCCGGGCGGGACCCAGTACTTC
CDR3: CASSLGGPPGGTQYF

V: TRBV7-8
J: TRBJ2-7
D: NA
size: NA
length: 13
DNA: TGTGCCAGCAGCTTAGGGGAGTCCTACGAGCAGTACTTC
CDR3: CASSLGESYEQYF

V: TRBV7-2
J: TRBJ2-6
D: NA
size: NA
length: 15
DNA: TGTGCCAGCAGCTTAGCATCGGCCGGGGCCAACGTCCTGACTTTC
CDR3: CASSLASAGANVLTF

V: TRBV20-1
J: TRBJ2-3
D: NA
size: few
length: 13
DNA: TGCAGTGCTAGCGATATTAGCGAATATACGCAGTATTTT
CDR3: CSASDISEYTQYF

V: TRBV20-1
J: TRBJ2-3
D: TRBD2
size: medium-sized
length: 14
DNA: TGCAGTGCCAGCCGACTAGCGGGAACAGATACGCAGTATTTT
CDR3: CSASRLAGTDTQYF

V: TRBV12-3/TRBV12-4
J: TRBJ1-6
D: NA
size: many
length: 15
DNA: TGTGCCAGCAGCCGGATCGGGGGGGGAAATTCACCCCTCCACTTT
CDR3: CASSRIGGGNSPLHF

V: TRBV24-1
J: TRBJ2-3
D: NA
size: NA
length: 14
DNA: TGTGCCACCAGTGATTTCCCCCAGGCGGATACGCAGTATTTT
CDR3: CATSDFPQADTQYF

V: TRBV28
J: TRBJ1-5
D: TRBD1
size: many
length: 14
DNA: TGTGCCAGCAGGGGGACAGCCAGCAATCAGCCCCAGCATTTT
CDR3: CASRGTASNQPQHF

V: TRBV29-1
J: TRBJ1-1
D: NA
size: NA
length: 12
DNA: TGCAGCGTCGACAAGGGGAACACTGAAGCTTTCTTT
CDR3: CSVDKGNTEAFF

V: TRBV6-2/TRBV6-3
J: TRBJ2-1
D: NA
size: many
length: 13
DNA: TGTGCCATCACTCCGGGACTTGACAATGAGCAGTTCTTC
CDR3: CAITPGLDNEQFF

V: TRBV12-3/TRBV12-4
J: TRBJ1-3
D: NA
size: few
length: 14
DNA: TGTGCCAGCGGGATCGACAATTCTGGAAACACCATATATTTT
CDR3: CASGIDNSGNTIYF

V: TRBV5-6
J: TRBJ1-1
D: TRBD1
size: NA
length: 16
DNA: TGTGCCAGCAGCTTGGCGATACAGGGGGCGGACACTGAAGCTTTCTTT
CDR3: CASSLAIQGADTEAFF

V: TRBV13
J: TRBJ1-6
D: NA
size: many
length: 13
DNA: TGTGCCAGCAGCTTGGCTTATAATTCACCCCTCCACTTT
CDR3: CASSLAYNSPLHF

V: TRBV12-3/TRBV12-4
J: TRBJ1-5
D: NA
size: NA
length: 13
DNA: TGTGCCAGCAGCTCCGGAAGGAGTCAGCCCCAGCATTTT
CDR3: CASSSGRSQPQHF

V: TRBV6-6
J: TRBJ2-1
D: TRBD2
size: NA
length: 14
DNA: TGTGCCAGCAGTGGGACTAGCGGGAGCGGTGAGCAGTTCTTC
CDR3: CASSGTSGSGEQFF

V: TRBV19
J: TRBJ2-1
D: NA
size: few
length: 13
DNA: TGTGCCAGTAGTATGCAAGCGGCCAATGAGCAGTTCTTC
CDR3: CASSMQAANEQFF

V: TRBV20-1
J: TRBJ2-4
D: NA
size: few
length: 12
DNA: TGCAGTGCTGCGGACAGACAAAACATTCAGTACTTC
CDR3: CSAADRQNIQYF

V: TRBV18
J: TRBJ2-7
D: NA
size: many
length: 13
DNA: TGTGCCAGCTCACCATCCCAATTCTACGAGCAGTACTTC
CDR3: CASSPSQFYEQYF

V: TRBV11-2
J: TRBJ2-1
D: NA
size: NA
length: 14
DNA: TGTGCCAGCAGCTTAGGAACGGGGGCAGGTGAGCAGTTCTTC
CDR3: CASSLGTGAGEQFF

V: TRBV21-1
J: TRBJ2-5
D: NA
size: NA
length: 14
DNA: TGTGCCAGCAGCAGCCACAGGGTTCAAGAGACCCAGTACTTC
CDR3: CASSSHRVQETQYF

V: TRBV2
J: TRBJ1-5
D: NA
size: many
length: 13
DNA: TGTGCCAGCAGTCAGACAGTCAATCAGCCCCAGCATTTT
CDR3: CASSQTVNQPQHF

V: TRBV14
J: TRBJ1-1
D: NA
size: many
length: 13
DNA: TGTGCCAGCAGCCAAGATTTGAGGGGAGAAGCTTTCTTT
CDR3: CASSQDLRGEAFF

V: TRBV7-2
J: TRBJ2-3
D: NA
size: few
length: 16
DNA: TGTGCCCCTCCCAGCCCCAGAATATACTCCCCAGATACGCAGTATTTT
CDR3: CAPPSPRIYSPDTQYF

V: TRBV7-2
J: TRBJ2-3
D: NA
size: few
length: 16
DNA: TGTGCCAGCAGCTTAGCCTGGGGCGCCGGCACAGATACGCAGTATTTT
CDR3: CASSLAWGAGTDTQYF

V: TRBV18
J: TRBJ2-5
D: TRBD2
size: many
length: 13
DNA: TGTGCCAGCTCACCGACTAGCGTAGAGACCCAGTACTTC
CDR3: CASSPTSVETQYF

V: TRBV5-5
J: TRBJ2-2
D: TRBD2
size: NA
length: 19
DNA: TGTGCCAGCAGCCCTCCAAGGGGACTAGCGGGGGCGAACACCGGGGAGCTGTTTTTT
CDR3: CASSPPRGLAGANTGELFF

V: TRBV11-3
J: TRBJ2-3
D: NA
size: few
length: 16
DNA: TGTGCCAGCAGCCCCGCAATGGGCGCCAGCACAGATACGCAGTATTTT
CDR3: CASSPAMGASTDTQYF

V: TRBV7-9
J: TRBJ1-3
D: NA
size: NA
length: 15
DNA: TGTGCCAGCAGCTCCGGGACACTCTCTGGAAACACCATATATTTT
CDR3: CASSSGTLSGNTIYF

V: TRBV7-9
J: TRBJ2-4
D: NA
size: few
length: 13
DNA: TGTGCCGCTACAACGGGGCTTACGGGCATTCAGTACTTC
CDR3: CAATTGLTGIQYF

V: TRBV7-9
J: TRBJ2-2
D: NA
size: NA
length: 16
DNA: TGTGCCAGCAGCGCCCCCAGGGGTGGAAACGCCGGGGAGCTGTTTTTT
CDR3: CASSAPRGGNAGELFF

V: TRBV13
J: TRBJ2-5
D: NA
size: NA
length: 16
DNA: TGTGCCAGCAGCTTACAGGTCCCAGGGGGGCAAGAGACCCAGTACTTC
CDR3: CASSLQVPGGQETQYF

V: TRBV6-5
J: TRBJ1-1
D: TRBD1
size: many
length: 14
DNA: TGTGCCAGCAGTACCCGACAGGGAGGGTCTGAAGCTTTCTTT
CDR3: CASSTRQGGSEAFF

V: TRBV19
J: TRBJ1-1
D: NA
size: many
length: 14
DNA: TGTGCCAGTAGCTCGGGTGCAGGGATCTATGAAGCTTTCTTT
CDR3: CASSSGAGIYEAFF

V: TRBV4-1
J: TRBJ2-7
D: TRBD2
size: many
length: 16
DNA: TGCGCCAGCAGCGGGCGGGTGAGTAGCGGGACTTACGAGCAGTACTTC
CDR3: CASSGRVSSGTYEQYF

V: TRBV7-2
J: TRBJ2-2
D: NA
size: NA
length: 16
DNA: TGTGCCAGCAGCTTAGCGCAACTAGCGAACACCGGGGAGCTGTTTTTT
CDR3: CASSLAQLANTGELFF

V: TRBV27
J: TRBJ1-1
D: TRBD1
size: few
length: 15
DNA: TGTGCCAGCAGTCTTCGGACAGGGGAGGGGACTGAAGCTTTCTTT
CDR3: CASSLRTGEGTEAFF

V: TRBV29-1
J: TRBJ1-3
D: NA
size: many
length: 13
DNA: TGCAGCGTTGAGGGTAGAGGTGGAAACACCATATATTTT
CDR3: CSVEGRGGNTIYF

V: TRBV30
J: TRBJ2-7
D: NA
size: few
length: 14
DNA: TGTGCCTGGAGTGTCCCCCCGGGTACCTACGAGCAGTACTTC
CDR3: CAWSVPPGTYEQYF

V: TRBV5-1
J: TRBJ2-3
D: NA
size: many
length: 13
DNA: TGCGCCAGCAGCTTGAACTTCGGGGATACGCAGTATTTT
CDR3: CASSLNFGDTQYF

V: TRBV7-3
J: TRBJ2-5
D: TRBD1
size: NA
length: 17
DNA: TGTGCCAGCAGCCTGGGACAGGGGCTGGTCGGAGGAGAGACCCAGTACTTC
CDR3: CASSLGQGLVGGETQYF

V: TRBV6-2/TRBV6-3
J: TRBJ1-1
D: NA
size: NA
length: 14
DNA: TGTGCCAGCAGTTACCCTGGCGGTAACACTGAAGCTTTCTTT
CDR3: CASSYPGGNTEAFF

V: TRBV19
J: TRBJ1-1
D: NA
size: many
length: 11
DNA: TGTGCCAGTAGTACACAGGCTGAAGCTTTCTTT
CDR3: CASSTQAEAFF